The rows below give T cell receptor beta chains drawn from one sample of a study of cytomegalovirus exposure and HLA in healthy donors. Clones were read by immunoSEQ multiplex PCR, and TCRdb kept only the in-frame ones, dropping some. The sample includes about 160,000 clones, more than 75% seen only once; the top ten take approximately 1%. The sequencing input was PBMCs. The receptors were sampled from a girl aged 2 to 10 in good health and CMV-seropositive. Both conserved end residues are part of each CDR3.

cdr3_length j_call v_call cdr3_aa
13 TRBJ2-1 TRBV7-3 CASSFGGGNEQFF
13 TRBJ1-4 TRBV5-1 CASSLAGGEKLFF
16 TRBJ2-3 TRBV9 CASSILWTSGRDTQYF
14 TRBJ2-5 TRBV5-1 CASSLAGLQETQYF
17 TRBJ1-2 TRBV7-9 CASSPTPGQGIFYGYTF
15 TRBJ2-1 TRBV4-1 CASSQIGLEPNEQFF
15 TRBJ2-1 TRBV2 CASSQREGGYNEQFF
15 TRBJ2-3 TRBV4-1 CASSQGGLVTDTQYF
11 TRBJ2-7 TRBV27 CASRDPRGQYF
15 TRBJ2-1 TRBV11-2 CASSLGASGVNEQFF
14 TRBJ1-5 TRBV28 CASSRDRGNQPQHF
15 TRBJ2-7 TRBV6-5 CASRRGTEGIYEQYF
16 TRBJ2-1 TRBV13 CASSFATSGRGAEQFF
14 TRBJ2-7 TRBV4-1 CASSRTGVSHEQYF
17 TRBJ2-1 TRBV7-2 CASSLRENRAVGNEQFF
14 TRBJ2-5 TRBV7-9 CASSSGTIIETQYF
18 TRBJ2-1 TRBV4-1 CASSLGYGTGSSYNEQFF
13 TRBJ2-2 TRBV6-5 CASRTQDTGELFF
11 TRBJ2-7 TRBV6-5 CASRLDRVQYF
16 TRBJ1-5 TRBV19 CASSIGAGTSNQPQHF
12 TRBJ1-4 TRBV29-1 CSALQGGEKLFF
14 TRBJ1-5 TRBV10-3 CAIDRTALKQPQHF
15 TRBJ2-3 TRBV5-4 CASSLGGATSDTQYF
14 TRBJ2-7 TRBV15 CATSRDPGLYEQYF
14 TRBJ1-4 TRBV9 CASSRGTGNEKLFF
15 TRBJ2-1 TRBV6-4 CASSETSGSGDEQFF
17 TRBJ2-5 TRBV27 CASSLWGGSGPAGTQYF
18 TRBJ2-1 TRBV28 CASSPTTSGRVSYNEQFF
13 TRBJ2-3 TRBV28 CASLALRPDTQYF
12 TRBJ1-1 TRBV29-1 CSGEVRDTEAFF
16 TRBJ2-2 TRBV5-1 CASSLVLAGSTGELFF
14 TRBJ2-1 TRBV2 CASSVYTEGSEQFF
14 TRBJ2-2 TRBV14 CASSPLGNTGELFF
15 TRBJ2-7 TRBV6-5 CASSYFRDRVHEQYF
12 TRBJ2-7 TRBV6-6 CASEGGTYEQYF
16 TRBJ1-4 TRBV5-6 CASSLERGRNNEKLFF
13 TRBJ2-5 TRBV7-3 CASSLTREETQYF
12 TRBJ1-2 TRBV30 CACEDGLGGYTF
17 TRBJ1-1 TRBV11-3 CASSLDPGQGAEGEAFF
13 TRBJ1-4 TRBV29-1 CSVVSATNEKLFF
15 TRBJ2-5 TRBV7-6 CASSIWESSGETQYF
15 TRBJ1-2 TRBV6-5 CASMEGPSGGYGYTF
11 TRBJ1-5 TRBV20-1 CSARANQPQHF
13 TRBJ1-5 TRBV6-1 CASRTASNQPQHF
15 TRBJ2-3 TRBV7-2 CASSLGLASTDTQYF